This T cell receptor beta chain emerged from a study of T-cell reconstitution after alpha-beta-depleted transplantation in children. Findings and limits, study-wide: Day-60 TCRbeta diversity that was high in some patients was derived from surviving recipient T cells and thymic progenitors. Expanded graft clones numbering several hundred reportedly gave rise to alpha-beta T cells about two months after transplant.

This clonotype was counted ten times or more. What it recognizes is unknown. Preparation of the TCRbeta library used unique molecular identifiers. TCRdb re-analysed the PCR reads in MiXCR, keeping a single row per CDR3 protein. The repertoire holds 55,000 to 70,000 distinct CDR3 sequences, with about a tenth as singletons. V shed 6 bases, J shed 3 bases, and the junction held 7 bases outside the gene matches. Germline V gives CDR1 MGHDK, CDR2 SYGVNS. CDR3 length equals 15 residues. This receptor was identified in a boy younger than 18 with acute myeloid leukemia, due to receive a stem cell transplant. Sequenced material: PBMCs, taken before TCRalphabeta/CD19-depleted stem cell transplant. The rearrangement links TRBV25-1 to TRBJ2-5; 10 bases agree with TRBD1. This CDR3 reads CASSPGGQGKETQYF. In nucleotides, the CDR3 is TGTGCCAGCAGCCCGGGGGGACAGGGGAAAGAGACCCAGTACTTC. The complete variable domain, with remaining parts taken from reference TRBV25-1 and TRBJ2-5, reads EADIYQTPRYLVIGTGKKITLECSQTMGHDKMYWYQQDPGMELHLIHYSYGVNSTEKGDLSSESTVSRIRTEHFPLTLESARPSHTSQYLCASSPGGQGKETQYFGPGTRLLVL.